In its sample, the clone carrying this T cell receptor beta chain ranks as large (0.1 to 1%). Its antigen is not identified. This specimen comes from a study of metastatic and nonmetastatic thyroid tumors. About the study: Across peripheral blood and tumor or nodule tissue samples taken from malignant and benign thyroid patients, the repertoires were compared with one another. Study observations and caveats: Compared with benign nodules, malignant thyroid tumors were reported to have significantly higher TCR beta diversity in both blood and tumor.

The CDR3 loop spans 12 amino acids. V gave up 3 bases and J gave up 13 bases, with 10 bases separating them. CDR1 is MNHEY and CDR2 is SMNVEV in the germline V gene (reference sequence). TCRdb re-processed the PCR reads through MiXCR. The sample shows approximately 13,000 clones, 24% of them seen only once. Every patient underwent thyroid surgery untreated. The V call is TRBV27, the J call TRBJ1-6; D is ambiguous. The TCR originated in a male donor with papillary thyroid cancer or a benign thyroid nodule (not recorded which). Some clones in this sample may be carry-over from other donors' samples. The sequenced sample was blood. The CDR3 bases are TGTGCCAGCAGTTTTATCGGAGACCCCCTCCACTTT. This gives the protein CASSFIGDPLHF.